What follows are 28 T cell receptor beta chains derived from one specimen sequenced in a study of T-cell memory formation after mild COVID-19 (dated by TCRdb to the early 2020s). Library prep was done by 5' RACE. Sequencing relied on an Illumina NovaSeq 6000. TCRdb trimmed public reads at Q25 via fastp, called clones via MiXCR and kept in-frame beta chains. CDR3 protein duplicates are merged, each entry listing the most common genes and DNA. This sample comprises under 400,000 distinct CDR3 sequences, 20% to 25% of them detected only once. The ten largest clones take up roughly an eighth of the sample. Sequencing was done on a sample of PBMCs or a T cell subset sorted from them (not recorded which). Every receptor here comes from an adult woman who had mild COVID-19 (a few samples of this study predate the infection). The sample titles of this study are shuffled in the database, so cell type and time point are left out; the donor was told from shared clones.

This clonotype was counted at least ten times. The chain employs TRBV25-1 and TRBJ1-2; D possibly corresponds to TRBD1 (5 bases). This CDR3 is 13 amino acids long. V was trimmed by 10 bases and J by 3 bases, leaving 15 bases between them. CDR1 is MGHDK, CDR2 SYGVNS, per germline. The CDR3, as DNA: TGTGCCACCTCCGGGACGGAATACTATGGCTACACCTTC. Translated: CATSGTEYYGYTF.

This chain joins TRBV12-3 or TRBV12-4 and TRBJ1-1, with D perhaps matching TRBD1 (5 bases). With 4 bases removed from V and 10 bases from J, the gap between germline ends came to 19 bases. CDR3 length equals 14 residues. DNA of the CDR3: TGTGCCAGCAGTTACGTACGGGGCGTGGGGATAGCTTTCTTT. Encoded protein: CASSYVRGVGIAFF.

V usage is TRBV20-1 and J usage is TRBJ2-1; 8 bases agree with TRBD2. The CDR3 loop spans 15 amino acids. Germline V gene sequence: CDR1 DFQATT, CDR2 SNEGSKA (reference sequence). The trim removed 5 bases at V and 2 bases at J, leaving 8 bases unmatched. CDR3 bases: TGCAGTGCTTTCCGGGGGGGGCCCACCTACAATGAGCAGTTCTTC. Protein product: CSAFRGGPTYNEQFF.

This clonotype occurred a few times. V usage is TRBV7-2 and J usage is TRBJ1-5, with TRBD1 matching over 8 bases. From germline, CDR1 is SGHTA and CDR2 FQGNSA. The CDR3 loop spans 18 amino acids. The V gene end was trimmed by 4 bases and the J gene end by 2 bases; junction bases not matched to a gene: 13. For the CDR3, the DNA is TGTGCCAGCAGCTCACGTCCACACAGGGGGATAGGCAATCAGCCCCAGCATTTT. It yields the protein CASSSRPHRGIGNQPQHF.

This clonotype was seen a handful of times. The CDR3 DNA sequence: TGTGCCAGCAGTGGTGGGATCTACGAGCAGTACTTC. This translates into CASSGGIYEQYF. The chain recombines TRBV7-9 with TRBJ2-7, with unresolved D. This CDR3 contains 12 residues. Between the trimmed V and J ends, which lost 6 bases and 3 bases, there was a span of 9 bases. Germline-derived CDR1 and CDR2 are SEHNR and FQNEAQ (reference sequence).

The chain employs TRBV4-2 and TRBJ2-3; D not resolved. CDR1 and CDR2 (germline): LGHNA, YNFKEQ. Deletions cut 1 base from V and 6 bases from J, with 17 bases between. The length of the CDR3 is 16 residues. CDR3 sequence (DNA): TGTGCCAGCAGCCAAGGACAATTAGAATTTCGGGATACGCAGTATTTT. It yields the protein CASSQGQLEFRDTQYF.

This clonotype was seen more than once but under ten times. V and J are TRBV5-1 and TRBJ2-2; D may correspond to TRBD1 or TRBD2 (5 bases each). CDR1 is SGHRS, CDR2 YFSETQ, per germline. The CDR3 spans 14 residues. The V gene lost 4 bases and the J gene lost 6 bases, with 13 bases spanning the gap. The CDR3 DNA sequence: TGCGCCAGCAGCCCCAATAGGGACGCCGGGGAGCTGTTTTTT. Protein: CASSPNRDAGELFF.

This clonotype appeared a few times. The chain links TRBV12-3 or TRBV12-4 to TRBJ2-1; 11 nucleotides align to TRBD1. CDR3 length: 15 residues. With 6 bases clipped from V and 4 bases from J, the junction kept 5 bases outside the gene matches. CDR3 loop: CASRFGTGGYNEQFF. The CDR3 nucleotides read TGTGCCAGCAGGTTCGGGACAGGGGGTTACAATGAGCAGTTCTTC.

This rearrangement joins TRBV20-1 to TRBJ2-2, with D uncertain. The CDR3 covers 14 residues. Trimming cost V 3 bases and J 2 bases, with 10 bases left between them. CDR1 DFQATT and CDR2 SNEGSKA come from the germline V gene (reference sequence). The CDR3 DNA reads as TGCAGTGCTAGTCGTGCGTACAACACCGGGGAGCTGTTTTTT. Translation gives CSASRAYNTGELFF.

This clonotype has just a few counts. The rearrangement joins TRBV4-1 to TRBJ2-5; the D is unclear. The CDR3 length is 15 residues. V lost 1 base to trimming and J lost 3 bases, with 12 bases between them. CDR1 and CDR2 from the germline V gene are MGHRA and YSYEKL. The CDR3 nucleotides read TGCGCCAGCAGCCAAGGCAGTGGGGTAGAAGAGACCCAGTACTTC. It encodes CASSQGSGVEETQYF.

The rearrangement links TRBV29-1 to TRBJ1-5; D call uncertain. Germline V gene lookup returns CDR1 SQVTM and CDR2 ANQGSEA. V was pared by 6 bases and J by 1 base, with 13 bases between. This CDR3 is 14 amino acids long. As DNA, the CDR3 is TGCAGCGTATACGTCCCGGGAAGCAATCAGCCCCAGCATTTT. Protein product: CSVYVPGSNQPQHF.

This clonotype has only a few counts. CDR3 coding DNA: TGTGCCACCAGTGATTTTGGGACAGGGGGCGGTGAGCAGTTCTTC. Its translation is CATSDFGTGGGEQFF. This sequence joins TRBV24-1 and TRBJ2-1; TRBD1 matches at 12 bases. V dropped 1 base and J dropped 9; count of bases not matched to a gene: 3. The CDR3 covers 15 residues. Germline V gives CDR1 KGHDR, CDR2 SFDVKD.

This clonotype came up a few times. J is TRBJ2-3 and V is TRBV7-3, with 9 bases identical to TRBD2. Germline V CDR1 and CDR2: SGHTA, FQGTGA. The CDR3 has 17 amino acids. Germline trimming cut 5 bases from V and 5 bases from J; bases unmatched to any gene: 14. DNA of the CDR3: TGTGCCAGCAGCCTCCTAGCGGGATACATCACAGGAGATACGCAGTATTTT. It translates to CASSLLAGYITGDTQYF.

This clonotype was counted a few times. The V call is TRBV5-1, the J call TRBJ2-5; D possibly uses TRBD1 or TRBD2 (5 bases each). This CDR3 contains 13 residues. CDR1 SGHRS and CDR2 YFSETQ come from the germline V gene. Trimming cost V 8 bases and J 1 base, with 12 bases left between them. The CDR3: CASARGLQETQYF. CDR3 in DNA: TGCGCCAGTGCGAGGGGCCTCCAAGAGACCCAGTACTTC.

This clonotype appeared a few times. The CDR3 loop reads CASSTRQGHSGNTIYF. The CDR3 nucleotides read TGTGCCAGCAGCACCCGACAGGGTCATTCTGGAAACACCATATATTTT. The V gene is TRBV9, the J gene TRBJ1-3; 7 bases are shared with TRBD1. CDR1 is SGDLS and CDR2 is YYNGEE in the germline V gene. V shed 4 bases and J 1 base; nucleotides not matched to a gene: 8. The CDR3 consists of 16 residues.

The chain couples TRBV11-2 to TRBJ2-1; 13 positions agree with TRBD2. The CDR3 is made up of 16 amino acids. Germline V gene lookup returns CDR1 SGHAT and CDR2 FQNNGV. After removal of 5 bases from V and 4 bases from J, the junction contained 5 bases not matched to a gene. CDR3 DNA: TGTGCCAGCAGCCCCCGACTAGCGGGGGGATACAATGAGCAGTTCTTC. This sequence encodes CASSPRLAGGYNEQFF. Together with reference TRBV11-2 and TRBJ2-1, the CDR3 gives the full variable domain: EAGVAQSPRYKIIEKRQSVAFWCNPISGHATLYWYQQILGQGPKLLIQFQNNGVVDDSQLPKDRFSAERLKGVDSTLKIQPAKLEDSAVYLCASSPRLAGGYNEQFFGPGTRLTVL.

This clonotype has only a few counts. As DNA, the CDR3 is TGTGCCAGCAGCCAAGAAGGGGCAGGGAGATTCGCAGATACGCAGTATTTT. It encodes CASSQEGAGRFADTQYF. The chain joins TRBV3-1 to TRBJ2-3, with D perhaps being TRBD1 or TRBD2 (5 bases each). Trimming cost V 0 bases and J 4 bases, with 17 bases left between them. This CDR3 region has 17 residues. CDR1 and CDR2 (germline): LGHDT, YNNKEL (reference sequence).

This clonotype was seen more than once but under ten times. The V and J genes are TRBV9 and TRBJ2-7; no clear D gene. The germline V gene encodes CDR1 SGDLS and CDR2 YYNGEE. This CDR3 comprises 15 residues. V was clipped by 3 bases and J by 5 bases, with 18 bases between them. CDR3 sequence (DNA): TGTGCCAGCAGCGCGGACGAAGGCACCGGAGACGAGCAGTACTTC. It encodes CASSADEGTGDEQYF.

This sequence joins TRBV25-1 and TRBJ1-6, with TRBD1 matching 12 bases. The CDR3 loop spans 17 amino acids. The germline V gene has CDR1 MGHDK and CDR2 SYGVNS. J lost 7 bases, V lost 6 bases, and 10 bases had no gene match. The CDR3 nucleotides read TGTGCCAGCAGAAGCCCTGGGACAGGGGGCGCGAATTCACCCCTCCACTTT. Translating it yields CASRSPGTGGANSPLHF.

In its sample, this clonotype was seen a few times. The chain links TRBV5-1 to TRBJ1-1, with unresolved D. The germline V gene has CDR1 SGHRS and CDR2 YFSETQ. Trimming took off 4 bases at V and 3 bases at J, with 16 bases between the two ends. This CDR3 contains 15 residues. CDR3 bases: TGCGCCAGCAGCCCCGGACTCGCGGATCACACTGAAGCTTTCTTT. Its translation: CASSPGLADHTEAFF.

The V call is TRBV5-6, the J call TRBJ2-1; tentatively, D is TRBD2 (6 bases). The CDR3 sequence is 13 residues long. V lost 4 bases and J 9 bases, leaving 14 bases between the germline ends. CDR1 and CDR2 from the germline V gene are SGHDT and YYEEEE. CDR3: CASSVWGVAEQFF. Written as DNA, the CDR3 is TGTGCCAGCAGCGTGTGGGGGGTTGCTGAGCAGTTCTTC. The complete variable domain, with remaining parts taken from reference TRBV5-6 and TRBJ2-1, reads DAGVTQSPTHLIKTRGQQVTLRCSPKSGHDTVSWYQQALGQGPQFIFQYYEEEERQRGNFPDRFSGHQFPNYSSELNVNALLLGDSALYLCASSVWGVAEQFFGPGTRLTVL.

As DNA, the CDR3 is TGTGCCAGCAGCCAAGGACGCGGGGGGAACACCGGGGAGCTGTTTTTT. It yields the protein CASSQGRGGNTGELFF. The chain carries TRBV3-1 and TRBJ2-2; TRBD2 agrees at 7 bases. The CDR3 contains 16 residues. Looked up from germline, CDR1 is LGHDT and CDR2 is YNNKEL (reference sequence). V shed 1 base and J 1 base; nucleotides not matched to a gene: 3. Supplemented by reference TRBV3-1 and TRBJ2-2, the full variable domain reads DTAVSQTPKYLVTQMGNDKSIKCEQNLGHDTMYWYKQDSKKFLKIMFSYNNKELIINETVPNRFSPKSPDKAHLNLHINSLELGDSAVYFCASSQGRGGNTGELFFGEGSRLTVL.

CDR3: CASSGWTGGLNEKLFF. The CDR3 DNA reads as TGTGCCAGCAGTGGGTGGACAGGGGGCTTAAATGAAAAACTGTTTTTT. V and J are TRBV12-3 or TRBV12-4 and TRBJ1-4; 11 positions match TRBD1. V shed 5 bases and J 5 bases; nucleotides not matched to a gene: 7. CDR3 size: 16 residues.

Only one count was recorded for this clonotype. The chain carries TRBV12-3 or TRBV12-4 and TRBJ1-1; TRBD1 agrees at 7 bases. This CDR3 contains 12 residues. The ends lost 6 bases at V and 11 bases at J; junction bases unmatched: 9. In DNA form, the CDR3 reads TGTGCCAGCAGCCGGGGACAGCGAGGGGCTTTCTTT. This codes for CASSRGQRGAFF.

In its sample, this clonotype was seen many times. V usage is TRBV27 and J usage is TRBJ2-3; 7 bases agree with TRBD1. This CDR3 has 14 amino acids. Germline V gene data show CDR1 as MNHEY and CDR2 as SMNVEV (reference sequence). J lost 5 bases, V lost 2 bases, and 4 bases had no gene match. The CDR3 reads CASSLNQGEDTQYF. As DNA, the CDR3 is TGTGCCAGCAGTTTAAATCAGGGGGAAGATACGCAGTATTTT.

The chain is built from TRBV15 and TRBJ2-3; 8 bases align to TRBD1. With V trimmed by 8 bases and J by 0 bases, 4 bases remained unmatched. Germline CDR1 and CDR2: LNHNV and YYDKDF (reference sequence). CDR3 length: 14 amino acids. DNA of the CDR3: TGTGCCACCGGGGACAGGATGAGCACAGATACGCAGTATTTT. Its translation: CATGDRMSTDTQYF. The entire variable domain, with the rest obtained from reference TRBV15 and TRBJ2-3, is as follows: DAMVIQNPRYQVTQFGKPVTLSCSQTLNHNVMYWYQQKSSQAPKLLFHYYDKDFNNEADTPDNFQSRRPNTSFCFLDIRSPGLGDTAMYLCATGDRMSTDTQYFGPGTRLTVL.

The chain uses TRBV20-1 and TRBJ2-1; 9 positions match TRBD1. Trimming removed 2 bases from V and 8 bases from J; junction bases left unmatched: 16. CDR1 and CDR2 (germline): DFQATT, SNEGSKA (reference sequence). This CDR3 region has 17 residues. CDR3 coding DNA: TGCAGTGCTAGACTCCCCCGTTTGGGACAGGGCTTCGATGAGCAGTTCTTC. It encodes CSARLPRLGQGFDEQFF.

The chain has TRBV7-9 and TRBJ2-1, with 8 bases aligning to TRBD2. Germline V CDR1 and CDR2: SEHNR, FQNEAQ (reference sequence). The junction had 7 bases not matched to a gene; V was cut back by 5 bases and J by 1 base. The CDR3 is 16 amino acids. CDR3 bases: TGTGCCAGCAGCCCCTCGACTAGCGAATCCTACAATGAGCAGTTCTTC. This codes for CASSPSTSESYNEQFF.